Presented here are 18 T cell receptor beta chains from one specimen sequenced in a study of human T cells and chemical hapten exposure. TCRdb used MiXCR to reprocess the RACE reads, holding one entry per CDR3 protein. Here the sample spans about 120,000 distinct CDR3 sequences, roughly 15% being singletons. The sample's time point: patch test 1, 2 weeks after DPC sensitization. Treatment of the sample: therapeutic diphenylcyclopropenone sensitization with weekly scalp DPC. The material sequenced was whole blood, taken in connection with sensitization to the hapten diphenylcyclopropenone (DPC). These receptors were collected from a man younger than 35 with alopecia areata. Some clones in this sample may be carry-over from other donors' samples.

The table lists this clonotype with many counts. V gene TRBV6-5 combines with J gene TRBJ2-5, with D possibly matching TRBD1 (5 bases). Trimming took 5 bases from V and 1 from J, leaving 8 bases between them. The CDR3 length is 13 residues. Germline V gene lookup returns CDR1 MNHEY and CDR2 SVGAGI. The CDR3 here is CASSTDSQETQYF. Here the CDR3 DNA reads TGTGCCAGCAGTACTGACAGCCAAGAGACCCAGTACTTC.

The CDR3 here is CASSPTGTTNTGELFF. In DNA, the CDR3 is TGCGCCAGCAGCCCAACGGGGACTACCAACACCGGGGAGCTGTTTTTT. The J gene is TRBJ2-2, the V gene TRBV4-3; 7 nucleotides agree with TRBD2. V lost 4 bases and J lost 2; bases outside the gene matches: 7. Per the germline V gene, CDR1 is LGHNA and CDR2 is YSLEER. CDR3 length: 16 amino acids.

This chain uses TRBV6-1 with TRBJ2-7; the D is unclear. With 2 bases removed from V and 6 bases from J, the gap between germline ends came to 8 bases. Germline CDR1 is MNHNS and CDR2 is SASEGT. This CDR3 is built from 12 residues. CDR3 coding DNA: TGTGCCAGCAGTGAACTGGTCTCCGAGCAGTACGTC. Encoded protein: CASSELVSEQYV.

As concerns this clonotype: At one end, the junction sequence differs from germline, possibly due to a read error. The chain recombines TRBV29-1 with TRBJ2-7, with D possibly being TRBD1 (6 bases). There are 12 residues in the CDR3. Germline loops: CDR1 SQVTM, CDR2 ANQGSEA. The CDR3 protein is CSVRQAYYERYF. In nucleotides, the CDR3 is TGCAGCGTCCGACAGGCCTACTACGAGCGGTACTTC.

The CDR3: CASSPRGPYEQYF. CDR3 nucleotides: TGTGCCAGCTCACCCCGGGGCCCGTACGAGCAGTACTTC. The chain links TRBV18 to TRBJ2-7; D might be TRBD1 or TRBD2, each matching 5 bases. This CDR3 contains 13 residues. CDR1 is KGHSH, CDR2 LQKENI, per germline. With 3 bases removed from V and 4 bases from J, the gap between germline ends came to 10 bases. Combining the CDR3 with reference TRBV18 and TRBJ2-7 gives the whole variable domain NAGVMQNPRHLVRRRGQEARLRCSPMKGHSHVYWYRQLPEEGLKFMVYLQKENIIDESGMPKERFSAEFPKEGPSILRIQQVVRGDSAAYFCASSPRGPYEQYFGPGTRLTVT.

The V call is TRBV7-2, the J call TRBJ1-2, with no clear D. The germline gives CDR1 SGHTA, CDR2 FQGNSA. The CDR3 runs 13 residues. The V end was cut by 2 bases, the J end by 2 bases, with 6 bases between. The CDR3 here is CASSLRVNYGYTF. The CDR3 DNA sequence: TGTGCCAGCAGCTTACGGGTAAACTATGGCTACACCTTC.

This chain uses TRBV7-9 with TRBJ2-5; D gene unclear. Germline CDR1 reads SEHNR; CDR2 reads FQNEAQ (reference sequence). The CDR3 is 12 amino acids. V lost 5 bases, J lost 4 bases, and 8 bases lay in between. The CDR3 is CASSGRIETQYF. The CDR3 DNA reads as TGTGCCAGCAGCGGCCGGATAGAGACCCAGTACTTC.

This rearrangement joins TRBV12-3 or TRBV12-4 to TRBJ2-7, with 7 bases identical to TRBD2. V gave up 6 bases and J gave up 4 bases; unmatched junction bases: 15. This CDR3 spans 16 amino acids. The DNA for the CDR3 is TGTGCCAGCAGGAGAGATAAAGCGGGACGGCTATACGAGCAGTACGTC. Protein: CASRRDKAGRLYEQYV.

This rearrangement joins TRBV4-2 to TRBJ2-1; 10 bases map to TRBD2. The V and J ends lost 4 bases and 7 bases, in that order; junction bases with no gene match: 4. CDR3 length: 14 amino acids. The V gene's germline CDR1 is LGHNA and CDR2 YNFKEQ. The CDR3 loop is CASSPGTSENEQFF. As DNA, the CDR3 is TGTGCCAGCAGCCCCGGGACTAGCGAAAATGAGCAGTTCTTC.

V and J are TRBV7-8 and TRBJ2-5; D not resolved. This CDR3 is built from 12 residues. Germline assignment: CDR1 SGHVS and CDR2 FQNEAQ. Trimming cost V 3 bases and J 3 bases, with 5 bases left between them. CDR3 DNA: TGTGCCAGCAGCTTTGAGGAAGAGACCCAGTACTTC. This translates into CASSFEEETQYF.

This clonotype was counted between two and nine times. This chain joins TRBV6-5 and TRBJ2-7; D tentatively fits TRBD1 or TRBD2 (5 bases each). The CDR3 spans 14 residues. Trimming pared 6 bases from V and 3 bases from J, leaving 15 bases between. Looked up from germline, CDR1 is MNHEY and CDR2 is SVGAGI. The CDR3 nucleotides are TGTGCCAGCAGCCAAGAGGGACGGTACTACGAGCAGTACTTC. Translated: CASSQEGRYYEQYF.

The sample holds a few counts of this clonotype. The chain carries TRBV6-1 and TRBJ2-5; D call uncertain. This CDR3 has 12 residues. The germline gives CDR1 MNHNS, CDR2 SASEGT. V dropped 7 bases and J dropped 4 bases, with 10 bases sitting between them. Here the CDR3 reads CASISGGETQYF. The CDR3 nucleotides are TGTGCCAGCATCTCCGGTGGAGAGACCCAGTACTTC.

The chain combines TRBV2 with TRBJ2-3, with 13 bases aligning to TRBD2. Germline V CDR1 and CDR2: SNHLY, FYNNEI. With V trimmed by 8 bases and J by 2 bases, 10 bases remained unmatched. This CDR3 region has 17 residues. CDR3 sequence (DNA): TGTGCCAGCGAAGACCCAACTAGCGGGAGGGCCACAGATACGCAGTATTTT. Protein: CASEDPTSGRATDTQYF.

This clonotype was detected only a few times. V is TRBV20-1 and J is TRBJ2-1, with D hard to call. Germline values: CDR1 DFQATT, CDR2 SNEGSKA (reference sequence). Trimming cost V 6 bases and J 8 bases, with 8 bases left between them. The CDR3 runs to 10 residues. The CDR3 sequence: CSAFNYEQFF. CDR3 bases: TGCAGTGCGTTTAATTATGAGCAGTTCTTC.

In its sample, this clonotype was seen a few times. The V gene is TRBV20-1, the J gene TRBJ1-1, with D possibly TRBD1 on 5 matching bases. CDR3 length: 14 amino acids. The germline V gene has CDR1 DFQATT and CDR2 SNEGSKA (reference sequence). Trimming pared 5 bases from V and 4 bases from J, leaving 17 bases between. Here the CDR3 DNA reads TGCAGTGCTCAACCGGGGCCCGGAGGCACTGAAGCTTTCTTT. Encoded protein: CSAQPGPGGTEAFF.

The sample holds a few counts of this clonotype. The chain employs TRBV20-1 and TRBJ1-6; no firm D call. The CDR3 is 13 amino acids. The germline CDR1 and CDR2 sequences are DFQATT and SNEGSKA (reference sequence). Between the trimmed V and J ends, which lost 3 bases and 7 bases, there was a span of 10 bases. CDR3 loop: CSASATANSPLHF. As DNA, the CDR3 is TGCAGTGCTAGTGCAACAGCAAATTCACCCCTCCACTTT.

This clonotype was recorded many times. The chain couples TRBV2 to TRBJ1-5; unclear D gene. With 5 bases removed from V and 3 bases from J, the gap between germline ends came to 8 bases. Germline values: CDR1 SNHLY, CDR2 FYNNEI. This CDR3 is built from 13 residues. The DNA for the CDR3 is TGTGCCAGCAGTCGCAGCTACAATCAGCCCCAGCATTTT. This encodes CASSRSYNQPQHF.

This chain links TRBV2 with TRBJ2-6; D may be TRBD2 (6 bases). Germline V gene sequence: CDR1 SNHLY, CDR2 FYNNEI. This CDR3 has 15 residues. Trimming left V 7 bases short and J 0 bases short, with 10 bases between. CDR3 nucleotide sequence: TGTGCCAGCACGGGACTGCGCTCTGGGGCCAACGTCCTGACTTTC. As protein: CASTGLRSGANVLTF.